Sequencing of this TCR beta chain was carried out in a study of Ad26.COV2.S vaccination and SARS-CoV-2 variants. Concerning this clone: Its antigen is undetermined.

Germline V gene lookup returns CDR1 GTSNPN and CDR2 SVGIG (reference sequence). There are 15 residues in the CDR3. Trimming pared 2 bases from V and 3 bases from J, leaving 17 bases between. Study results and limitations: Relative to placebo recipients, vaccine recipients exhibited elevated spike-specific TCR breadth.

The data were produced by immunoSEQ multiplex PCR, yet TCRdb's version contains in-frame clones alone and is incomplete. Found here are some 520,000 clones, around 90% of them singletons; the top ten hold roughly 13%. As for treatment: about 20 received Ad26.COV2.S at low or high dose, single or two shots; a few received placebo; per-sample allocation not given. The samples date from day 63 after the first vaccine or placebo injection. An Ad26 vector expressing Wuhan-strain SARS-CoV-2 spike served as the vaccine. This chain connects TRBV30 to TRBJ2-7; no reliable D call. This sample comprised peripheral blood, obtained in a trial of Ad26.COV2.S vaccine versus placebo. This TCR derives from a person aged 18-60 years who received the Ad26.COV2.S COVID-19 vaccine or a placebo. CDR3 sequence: CAWSPRVASYYEQYF. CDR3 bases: TGTGCCTGGAGTCCCCGGGTAGCAAGCTACTACGAGCAGTACTTC.